This T cell receptor (beta chain) was retrieved from a study of monozygotic twins with inflammatory bowel disease. Findings of the study overall: Among T cells, the various subtypes were not distinguishable.

With the 5' RACE reads reprocessed, TCRdb shows one record per CDR3 protein and no DNA. The sample table sets out 200,000 to 250,000 distinct CDR3 sequences. On this clonotype: Its antigen is unknown.

This TCR was sampled from a human donor with ulcerative colitis or Crohn's disease, or a healthy co-twin of an affected twin (not recorded which). Source material: blood.

CDR3: CSVGDGMSYEQYF. This chain links TRBV29-1 with TRBJ2-7; without DNA, the TCRdb call of TRBD1 cannot be checked. CDR1 SQVTM and CDR2 ANQGSEA come from the germline V gene. This CDR3 contains 13 residues.